This T cell receptor (beta chain) was captured by sequencing in a study of control samples from healthy donors and cancer patients. TCRdb's table, derived via immunoSEQ multiplex PCR, lists solely in-frame clones and lacks some. In the table there are some 160,000 clones, about nine tenths of which are singletons. The CDR3 is made up of 15 amino acids. CDR1 and CDR2 (germline): SGDLS, YYNGEE. The V end lost 2 bases, the J end lost 2 bases, and 13 bases lay between the germline ends. The chain employs TRBV9 and TRBJ1-2, with D perhaps matching TRBD1 (6 bases). The sequenced sample was blood. The sequence derives from a man aged 30-40 years in good health. The CDR3 here is CASSVRTAPNYGYTF. The CDR3 region has the DNA TGTGCCAGCAGCGTGAGGACAGCCCCCAACTATGGCTACACCTTC.